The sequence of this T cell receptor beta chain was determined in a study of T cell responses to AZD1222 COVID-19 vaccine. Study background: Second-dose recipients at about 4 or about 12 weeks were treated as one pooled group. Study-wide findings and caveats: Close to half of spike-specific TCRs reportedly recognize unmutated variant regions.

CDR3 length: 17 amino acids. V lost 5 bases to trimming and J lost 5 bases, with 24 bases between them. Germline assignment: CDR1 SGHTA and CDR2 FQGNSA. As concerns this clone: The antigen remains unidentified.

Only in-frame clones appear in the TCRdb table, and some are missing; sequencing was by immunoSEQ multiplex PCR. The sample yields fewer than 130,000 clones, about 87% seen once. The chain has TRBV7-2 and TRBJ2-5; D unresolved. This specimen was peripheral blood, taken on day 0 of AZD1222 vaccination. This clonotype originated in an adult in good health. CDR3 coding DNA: TGTGCCAGCAGCCGTACCATAGGTCCCCGATTGGGGGAGACCCAGTACTTC. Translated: CASSRTIGPRLGETQYF.